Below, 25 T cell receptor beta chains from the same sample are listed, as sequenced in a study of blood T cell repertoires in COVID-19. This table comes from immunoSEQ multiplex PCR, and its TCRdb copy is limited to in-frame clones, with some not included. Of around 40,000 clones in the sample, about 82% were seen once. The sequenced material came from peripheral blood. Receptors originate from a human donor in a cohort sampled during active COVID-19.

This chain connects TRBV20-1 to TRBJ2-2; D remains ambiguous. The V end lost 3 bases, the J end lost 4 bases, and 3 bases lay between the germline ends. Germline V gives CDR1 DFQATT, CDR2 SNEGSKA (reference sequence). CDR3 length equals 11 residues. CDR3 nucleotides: TGCAGTGCTAGCGGCACCGGGGAGCTGTTTTTT. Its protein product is CSASGTGELFF.

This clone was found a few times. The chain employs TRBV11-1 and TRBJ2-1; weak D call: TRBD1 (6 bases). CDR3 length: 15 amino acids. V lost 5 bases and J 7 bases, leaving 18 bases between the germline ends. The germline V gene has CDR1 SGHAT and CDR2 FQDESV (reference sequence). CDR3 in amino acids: CASSRRRGQGNEQFF. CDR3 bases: TGTGCCAGCAGCCGACGCCGGGGCCAGGGGAATGAGCAGTTCTTC. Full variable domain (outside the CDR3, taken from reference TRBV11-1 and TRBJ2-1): EAEVAQSPRYKITEKSQAVAFWCDPISGHATLYWYRQILGQGPELLVQFQDESVVDDSQLPKDRFSAERLKGVDSTLKIQPAELGDSAMYLCASSRRRGQGNEQFFGPGTRLTVL.

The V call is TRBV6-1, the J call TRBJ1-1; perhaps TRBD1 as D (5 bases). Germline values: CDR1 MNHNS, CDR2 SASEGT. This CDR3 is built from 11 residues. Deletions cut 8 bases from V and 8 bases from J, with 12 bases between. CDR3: CASRRAGEAFF. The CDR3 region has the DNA TGTGCCAGCCGTCGGGCAGGGGAAGCTTTCTTT.

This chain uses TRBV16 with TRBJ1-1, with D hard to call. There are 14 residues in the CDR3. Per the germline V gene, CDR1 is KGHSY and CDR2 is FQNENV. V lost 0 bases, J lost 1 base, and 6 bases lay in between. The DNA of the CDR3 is TGTGCCAGCAGCCAATCTCGCGGGAACACTGAAGCTTTCTTT. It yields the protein CASSQSRGNTEAFF.

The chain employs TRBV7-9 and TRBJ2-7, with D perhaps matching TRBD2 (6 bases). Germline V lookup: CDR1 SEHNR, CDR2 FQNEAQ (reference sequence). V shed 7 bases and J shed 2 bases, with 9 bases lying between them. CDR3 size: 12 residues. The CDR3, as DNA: TGTGCCAGCACAGCGGGTCCCTACGAGCAGTACTTC. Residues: CASTAGPYEQYF.

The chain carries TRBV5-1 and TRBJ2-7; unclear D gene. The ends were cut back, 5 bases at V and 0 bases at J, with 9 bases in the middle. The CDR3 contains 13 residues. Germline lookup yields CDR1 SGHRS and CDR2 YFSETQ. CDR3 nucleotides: TGCGCCAGCAGAACTCCCATCTCCTACGAGCAGTACTTC. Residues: CASRTPISYEQYF.

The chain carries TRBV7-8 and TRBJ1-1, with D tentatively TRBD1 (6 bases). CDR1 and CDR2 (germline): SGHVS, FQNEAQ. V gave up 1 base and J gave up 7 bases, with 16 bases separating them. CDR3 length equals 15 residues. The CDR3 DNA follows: TGTGCCAGCAGCTTAGTTCTGCGGGGGCAGGGTGAAGCTTTCTTT. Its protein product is CASSLVLRGQGEAFF.

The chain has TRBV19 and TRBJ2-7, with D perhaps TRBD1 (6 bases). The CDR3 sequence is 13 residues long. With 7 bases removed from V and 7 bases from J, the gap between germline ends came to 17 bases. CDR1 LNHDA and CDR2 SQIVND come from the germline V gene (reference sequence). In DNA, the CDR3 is TGTGCCAGTATGGGGCCACAGGGTGGGGAGCAGTACTTC. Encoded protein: CASMGPQGGEQYF.

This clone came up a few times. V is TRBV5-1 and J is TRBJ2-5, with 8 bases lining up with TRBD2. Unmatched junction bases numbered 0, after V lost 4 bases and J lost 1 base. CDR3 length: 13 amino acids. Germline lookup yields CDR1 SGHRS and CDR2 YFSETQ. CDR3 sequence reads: CASSRGGQETQYF. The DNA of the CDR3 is TGCGCCAGCAGCCGGGGGGGCCAAGAGACCCAGTACTTC.

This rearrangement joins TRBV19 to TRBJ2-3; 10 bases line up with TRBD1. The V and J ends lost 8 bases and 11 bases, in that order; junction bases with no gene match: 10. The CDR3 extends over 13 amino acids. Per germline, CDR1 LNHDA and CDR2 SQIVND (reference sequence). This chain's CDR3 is CASSGGQGPKQYF. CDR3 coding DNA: TGTGCCAGTTCGGGGGGACAGGGGCCTAAGCAGTATTTT. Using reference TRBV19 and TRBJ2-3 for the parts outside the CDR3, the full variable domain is DGGITQSPKYLFRKEGQNVTLSCEQNLNHDAMYWYRQDPGQGLRLIYYSQIVNDFQKGDIAEGYSVSREKKESFPLTVTSAQKNPTAFYLCASSGGQGPKQYFGPGTRLTVL.

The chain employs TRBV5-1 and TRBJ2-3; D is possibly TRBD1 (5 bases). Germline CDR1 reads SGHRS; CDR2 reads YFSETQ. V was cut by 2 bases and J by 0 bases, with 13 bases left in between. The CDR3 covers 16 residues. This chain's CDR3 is CASSLSRGASTDTQYF. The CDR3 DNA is TGCGCCAGCAGCTTATCAAGGGGCGCGAGCACAGATACGCAGTATTTT. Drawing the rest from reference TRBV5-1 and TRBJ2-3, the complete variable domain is KAGVTQTPRYLIKTRGQQVTLSCSPISGHRSVSWYQQTPGQGLQFLFEYFSETQRNKGNFPGRFSGRQFSNSRSEMNVSTLELGDSALYLCASSLSRGASTDTQYFGPGTRLTVL.

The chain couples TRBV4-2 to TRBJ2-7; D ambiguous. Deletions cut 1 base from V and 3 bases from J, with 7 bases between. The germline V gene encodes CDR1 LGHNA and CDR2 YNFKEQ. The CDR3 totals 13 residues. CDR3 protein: CASSQVGDYEQYF. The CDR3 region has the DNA TGTGCCAGCAGCCAAGTCGGAGACTACGAGCAGTACTTC.

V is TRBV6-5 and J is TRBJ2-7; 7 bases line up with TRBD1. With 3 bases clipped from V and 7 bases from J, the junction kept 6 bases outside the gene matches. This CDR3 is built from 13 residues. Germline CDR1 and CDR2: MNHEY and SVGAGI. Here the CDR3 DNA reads TGTGCCAGCAGTTATGGTTACAGGGGTGAGCAGTACTTC. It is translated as CASSYGYRGEQYF.

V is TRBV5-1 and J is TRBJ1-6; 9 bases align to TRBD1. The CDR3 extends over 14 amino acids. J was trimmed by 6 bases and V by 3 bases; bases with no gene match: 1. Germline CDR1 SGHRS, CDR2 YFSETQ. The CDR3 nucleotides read TGCGCCAGCAGCTCGACAGGGGGTAATTCACCCCTCCACTTT. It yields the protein CASSSTGGNSPLHF.

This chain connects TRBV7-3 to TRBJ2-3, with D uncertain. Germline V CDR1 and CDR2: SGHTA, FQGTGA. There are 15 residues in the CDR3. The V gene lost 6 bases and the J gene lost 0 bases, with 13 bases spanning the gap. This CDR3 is CASRPDPGSTDTQYF. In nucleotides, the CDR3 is TGTGCCAGCAGACCTGACCCAGGTAGCACAGATACGCAGTATTTT.

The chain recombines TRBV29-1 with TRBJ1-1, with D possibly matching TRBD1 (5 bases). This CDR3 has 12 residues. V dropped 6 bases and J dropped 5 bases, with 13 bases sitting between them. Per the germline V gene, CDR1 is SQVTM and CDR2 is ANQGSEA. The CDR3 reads CSVHGGRTEAFF. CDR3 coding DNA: TGCAGCGTCCACGGGGGTAGAACTGAAGCTTTCTTT.

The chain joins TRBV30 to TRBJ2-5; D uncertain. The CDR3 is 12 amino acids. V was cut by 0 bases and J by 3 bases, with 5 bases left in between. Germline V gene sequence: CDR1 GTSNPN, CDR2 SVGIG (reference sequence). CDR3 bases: TGTGCCTGGAGTGTACAAAAAGAGACCCAGTACTTC. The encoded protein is CAWSVQKETQYF.

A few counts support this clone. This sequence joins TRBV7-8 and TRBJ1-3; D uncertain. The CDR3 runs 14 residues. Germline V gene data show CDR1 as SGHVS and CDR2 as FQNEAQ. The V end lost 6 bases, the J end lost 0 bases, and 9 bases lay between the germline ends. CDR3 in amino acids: CASRSGVSGNTIYF. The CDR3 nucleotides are TGTGCCAGCAGGTCCGGGGTCTCTGGAAACACCATATATTTT.

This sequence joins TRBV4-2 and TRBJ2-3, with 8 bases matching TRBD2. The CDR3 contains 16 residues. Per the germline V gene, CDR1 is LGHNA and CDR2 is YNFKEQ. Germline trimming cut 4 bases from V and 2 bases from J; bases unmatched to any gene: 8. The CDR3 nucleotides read TGTGCCAGCAGCCGCCCCAGCGGGGGCTTCACAGATACGCAGTATTTT. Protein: CASSRPSGGFTDTQYF.

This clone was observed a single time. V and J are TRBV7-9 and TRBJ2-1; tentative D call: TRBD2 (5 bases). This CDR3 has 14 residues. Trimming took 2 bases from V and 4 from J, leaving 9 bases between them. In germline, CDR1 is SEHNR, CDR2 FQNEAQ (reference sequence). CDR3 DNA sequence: TGTGCCAGCAGCTTAAGCTCGGGGTACAATGAGCAGTTCTTC. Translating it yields CASSLSSGYNEQFF. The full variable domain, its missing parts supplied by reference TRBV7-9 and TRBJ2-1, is DTGVSQNPRHKITKRGQNVTFRCDPISEHNRLYWYRQTLGQGPEFLTYFQNEAQLEKSRLLSDRFSAERPKGSFSTLEIQRTEQGDSAMYLCASSLSSGYNEQFFGPGTRLTVL.

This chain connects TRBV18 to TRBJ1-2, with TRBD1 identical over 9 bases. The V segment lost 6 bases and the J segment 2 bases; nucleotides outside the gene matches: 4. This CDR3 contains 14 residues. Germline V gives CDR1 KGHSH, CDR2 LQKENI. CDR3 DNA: TGTGCCAGCTCCCCCGGGACAGGGAACTATGGCTACACCTTC. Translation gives CASSPGTGNYGYTF. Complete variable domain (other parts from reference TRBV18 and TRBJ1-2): NAGVMQNPRHLVRRRGQEARLRCSPMKGHSHVYWYRQLPEEGLKFMVYLQKENIIDESGMPKERFSAEFPKEGPSILRIQQVVRGDSAAYFCASSPGTGNYGYTFGSGTRLTVV.

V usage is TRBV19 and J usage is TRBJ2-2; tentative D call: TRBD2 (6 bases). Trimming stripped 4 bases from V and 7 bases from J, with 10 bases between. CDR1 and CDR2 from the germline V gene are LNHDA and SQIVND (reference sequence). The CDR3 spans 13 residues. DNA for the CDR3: TGTGCCAGTAGTAAGGACTACGGCGGGGAGCTGTTTTTT. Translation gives CASSKDYGGELFF.

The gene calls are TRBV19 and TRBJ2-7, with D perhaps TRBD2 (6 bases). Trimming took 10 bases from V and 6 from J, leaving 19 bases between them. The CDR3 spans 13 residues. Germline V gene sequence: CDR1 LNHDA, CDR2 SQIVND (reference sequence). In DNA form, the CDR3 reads TGTGCCACCAGCGGTGGAGGGAAGGTCGAGCAGTACTTC. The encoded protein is CATSGGGKVEQYF.

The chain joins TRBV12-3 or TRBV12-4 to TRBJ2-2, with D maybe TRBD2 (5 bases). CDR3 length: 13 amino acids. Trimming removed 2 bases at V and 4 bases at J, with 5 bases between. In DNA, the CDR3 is TGTGCCAGCAGTTTACTAGCCACCGGGGAGCTGTTTTTT. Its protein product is CASSLLATGELFF.

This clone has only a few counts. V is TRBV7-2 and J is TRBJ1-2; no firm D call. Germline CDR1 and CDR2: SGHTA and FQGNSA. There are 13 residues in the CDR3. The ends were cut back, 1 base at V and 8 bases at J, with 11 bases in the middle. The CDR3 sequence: CASSLGRAEGYTF. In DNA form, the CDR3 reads TGTGCCAGCAGCTTAGGGAGGGCGGAGGGCTACACCTTC.